This T cell receptor beta chain was found in a study of CXCR3-negative and CXCR3-positive naive CD8 T cells. General study results and limits: Researchers report that CXCR3-positive naive cells carry more hydrophobic TRB CDR3s than CXCR3-negative naive cells. Unlike memory cells, which differed, naive CXCR3-negative and CXCR3-positive cells had similar TRBV-TRBJ usage. Cryopreservation partially lowered CXCR3 expression, so most assays used fresh PBMCs. Both naive subsets showed comparably high diversity, and memory CD8+ cells showed much lower diversity.

Naive CD8+ T cells had a CD45RO-CCR7+CD27+CD95- phenotype. To note about this clonotype: No antigen is known for it.

Researchers prepared the TRB cDNA libraries using 5' RACE with UMI labels. For each CDR3 protein, TCRdb gives one entry from its re-call of the 5' RACE reads, without DNA. The sample table includes about 110,000 distinct CDR3 sequences. Germline V CDR1 and CDR2: MGHDK, SYGVNS. This CDR3 region has 13 residues. The sample comprised naive CXCR3+ CD8+ T cells from blood. Subset reported: CD45RO-CCR7+CD27+CD95- naive CD8+ T cells expressing CXCR3 (TNR3+). The chain is built from TRBV25-1 and TRBJ1-4. The clonotype originates from a human donor in good health. Some clones in this sample may be carry-over from other donors' samples. CDR3 amino acids: CASSVAVYEKLFF.